This T cell receptor beta chain was sequenced during a study of T cells in Graves' hyperthyroidism and ophthalmopathy (dated by TCRdb to between 2017 and 2020). Broadly, across the study: Peripheral blood samples were taken at the time of initial diagnosis, prior to any treatment. Once sampling was done, hyperthyroidism patients were given methimazole at a starting dose of 30 mg daily, whereas ophthalmopathy patients were given high-dose intravenous methylprednisolone. For training and testing, the 80 to 100 patients in the discovery cohort were randomly divided in a 7:3 ratio. According to the paper, TCR Vbeta CDR3 sequencing was carried out on more than 120 peripheral blood samples, which came from 40 to 45 ophthalmopathy, around 74 hyperthyroidism and roughly 17 progressor patients. A discovery cohort of about a hundred patients, 43 with Graves' ophthalmopathy and about 60 with stable Graves' hyperthyroidism, was used to find distinguishing TCR V-J signatures. Prospective prediction of ophthalmopathy was tested in an independent validation cohort consisting of 18 to 20 hyperthyroidism patients and more than 15 patients who later progressed to ophthalmopathy. The study also compared thyroid tissue and blood T-cell repertoires from five or six Graves' hyperthyroidism patients.

Sequences SNHLY (CDR1) and FYNNEI (CDR2) are obtained from the germline V gene. From the cysteine up to the phenylalanine, the CDR3 has a length of 16 residues. Only CDR3 DNA remains: 48 bases, in frame from the first base. Germline trimming amounts to 6 bases on V and 6 bases on J, with 13 as the count of junction bases outside the gene matches. In the ophthalmopathy patients, disease was moderately to severely active, with a Clinical Activity Score of 3 or more, a NOSPECS grade of 4 or more, and a duration of less than 3 months. The study excluded patients with uncontrolled infections, other autoimmune diseases, pregnancy or lactation. Diagnoses relied on clinical symptoms, serum thyroxine and TRAb, thyroid ultrasound and orbital computed tomography. PBMCs were separated from 10 ml of fresh peripheral blood using Ficoll-Paque density gradient centrifugation. Trizol reagent was used to extract total RNA, and RNA quality was then checked on an Agilent 2100 Bioanalyzer.

Summary of the overall study and its limitations: In cross-validation, a model built on a 13 V-J signature told ophthalmopathy apart from stable hyperthyroidism with approximately 90% sensitivity and 81% to 82% specificity, and in testing the same model reached 80%/75%. Most expanded thyroid clonotypes (frequency above 0.001) were also found in blood, which suggests that blood repertoires may mirror thyroid immune responses. Sample size was not statistically predetermined, and investigators were not blinded to group allocation. In validation, the model predicted progression to ophthalmopathy a median of approximately 6.6 months before onset, with approximately 68% sensitivity and just under 75% specificity.

TCR beta CDR3 regions were amplified from RNA transcripts. A first-round RT-PCR of the TCR CDR3 used the HTBI primer set with the Qiagen OneStep RT-PCR kit. Libraries were constructed in a second round of multiplex PCR, after which size selection and purification were performed. Libraries were sequenced paired-end with 100 bp reads on an Illumina HiSeq2000. For the original study's pipeline: SOAPnuke was used to process the raw data, removing reads that contained adapters or uncalled bases, had a mean Phred below 15, or lacked an exact match to the constant primer or identifier. COPE v1.2.5 was used to merge the high-quality paired reads, and each unique nucleotide sequence was defined as a clonotype. MiTCR v1.1 was used to align the clonotypes against IMGT TRBV, TRBD and TRBJ reference segments. Only V-J combinations with frequency above 0.0001, covering about 99% of repertoires, were analysed. The TCS score was defined as the ratio of F50 (clonal expansion) to E x V (chaos), calculated using BLOSUM62-based TCRdist between CDR3 peptides within each V-J. Welch's t-statistics and random forest reduced roughly 540 V-J features to 13, which were used in a naive Bayes classifier (R e1071). In-frame beta chains were kept once TCRdb had trimmed the public reads at Q25 with fastp and called clones with MiXCR. Merged by CDR3 protein, the rows form single entries marked with the most common genes and DNA. TCRdb, not the authors, supplied the V and J calls. Across this sample there are some 570,000 distinct CDR3 sequences, with 12% to 15% seen only once. The ten largest clones add up to about 6.6% of the sample.

Only a few counts were recorded for this clonotype. Its target antigen remains unknown. Qualities for individual bases were not recorded, and no much larger clone is one base off. This TCR was sampled from a woman aged 18 to 35 with Graves' ophthalmopathy. The sample consisted of blood. This receptor chain uses TRBV2 and TRBJ1-2; 10 central bases correspond to TRBD1. The nucleotide sequence reads TGTGCCAGCAGGGAACCGGGACAGGGGCATCTAGATGGCTACACCTTC. Translated, it reads CASREPGQGHLDGYTF.